This record covers a single TCR beta chain. The antigen is undetermined. The data derive from a study of OX40 agonist ivuxolimab in advanced cancers. Study background: Participants averaged 60 years of age (range roughly 23 to 90) and were over 75% male. Study-level results: The mean number of expanded clones was higher in CD8+ T cells than in CD4+. At 0.1-3.0 mg/kg, partial responders had clonal expansion among the lowest observed. In the 0.1 to 3.0 mg/kg range, CD4+ and CD8+ blood T cells had expanded clonally by week 6.

The method was immunoSEQ multiplex PCR; TCRdb's version includes in-frame clones alone and lacks a portion of them. Among approximately 89,000 clones listed, around nine tenths were seen once. This sequence originates from an adult with an advanced solid tumor such as melanoma, head and neck, liver or kidney cancer. Sequencing was performed on CD4+ or CD8+ T cells sorted from blood, taken in a trial of the OX40 agonist ivuxolimab.

CDR3 nucleotides: TGTGCCAGCAGCCCAGGGTTGGGGCGGGAGCAGTACTTC. Protein sequence: CASSPGLGREQYF. V is TRBV7-2 and J is TRBJ2-7; maybe TRBD1 (5 bases). The length of the CDR3 is 13 residues. The germline V gene encodes CDR1 SGHTA and CDR2 FQGNSA. Trimming left V 5 bases short and J 7 bases short, with 15 bases between. Combining the CDR3 with reference TRBV7-2 and TRBJ2-7 gives the whole variable domain GAGVSQSPSNKVTEKGKDVELRCDPISGHTALYWYRQSLGQGLEFLIYFQGNSAPDKSGLPSDRFSAERTGGSVSTLTIQRTQQEDSAVYLCASSPGLGREQYFGPGTRLTVT.